One and the same sample provided the 9 T cell receptor beta chains below, sequenced in a study of cytomegalovirus exposure and HLA in healthy donors. The primer mix had 60 Vbeta and 13 Jbeta primers. Clones were sequenced by immunoSEQ multiplex PCR, and TCRdb holds only the in-frame ones, with some missing. The table shows 150,000 to 200,000 clones, with roughly 80% occurring only once. Sequenced sample: PBMCs. The receptors stem from a woman aged 45-60 years in good health and CMV-seronegative.

The V gene is TRBV6-5, the J gene TRBJ1-1; D unclear. Trimming cost V 6 bases and J 0 bases, with 11 bases left between them. The CDR3 is 14 residues long. CDR1 MNHEY and CDR2 SVGAGI come from the germline V gene. CDR3: CASRIDGMNTEAFF. CDR3 in DNA: TGTGCCAGCAGGATAGACGGGATGAACACTGAAGCTTTCTTT.

This clone turned up a few times. The chain is built from TRBV29-1 and TRBJ2-1; 8 bases align to TRBD2. The germline CDR1 and CDR2 sequences are SQVTM and ANQGSEA. Trimming at V came to 7 bases and at J to 6 bases, leaving 8 bases not matched to a gene. CDR3 length: 13 amino acids. The CDR3 nucleotides are TGCAGCGCCCAAGCGGGGGATGTCAATGAGCAGTTCTTC. Translated: CSAQAGDVNEQFF.

The J gene is TRBJ2-1, the V gene TRBV5-5; 7 bases are a match to TRBD2. V lost 3 bases, J lost 4 bases, and 13 bases stayed unmatched. The CDR3 totals 17 residues. Per germline, CDR1 SGHKS and CDR2 YYEKEE (reference sequence). Here the CDR3 reads CASSSDAGVSIYNEQFF. The CDR3, as DNA: TGTGCCAGCAGCTCCGATGCGGGGGTTAGCATTTACAATGAGCAGTTCTTC.

The chain couples TRBV9 to TRBJ2-7, with 7 bases lining up with TRBD1. V was clipped by 1 base and J by 5 bases; unmatched bases: 9. The CDR3 contains 15 residues. CDR1 and CDR2 (germline): SGDLS, YYNGEE. CDR3 protein: CASSVLPTGLDEQYF. The CDR3 DNA follows: TGTGCCAGCAGCGTACTCCCGACAGGGTTGGACGAGCAGTACTTC.

The rearrangement joins TRBV7-2 to TRBJ2-3; D perhaps matches TRBD1 (6 bases). Germline CDR1 reads SGHTA; CDR2 reads FQGNSA. V lost 2 bases, J lost 2 bases, and 20 bases lay in between. The CDR3 length is 18 residues. For the CDR3, the DNA is TGTGCCAGCAGCTTAAGGTCCGGGACAAGACAAGACACAGATACGCAGTATTTT. Translation: CASSLRSGTRQDTDTQYF.

The chain couples TRBV2 to TRBJ2-1; maybe TRBD2 (6 bases). From germline, CDR1 is SNHLY and CDR2 FYNNEI. V lost 9 bases and J 3 bases, leaving 18 bases between the germline ends. This CDR3 is built from 15 residues. The CDR3 nucleotides are TGTGCCAGAAGAACTGGCGGGACCAGCTACAATGAGCAGTTCTTC. Its translation: CARRTGGTSYNEQFF. Drawing the rest from reference TRBV2 and TRBJ2-1, the complete variable domain is EPEVTQTPSHQVTQMGQEVILRCVPISNHLYFYWYRQILGQKVEFLVSFYNNEISEKSEIFDDQFSVERPDGSNFTLKIRSTKLEDSAMYFCARRTGGTSYNEQFFGPGTRLTVL.

The genes are TRBV13 and TRBJ2-1, with TRBD1 matching over 7 bases. This CDR3 region has 16 residues. The V gene's germline CDR1 is PRHDT and CDR2 FYEKMQ (reference sequence). V was pared by 0 bases and J by 0 bases, with 2 bases of the junction left unmatched. CDR3 loop: CASSLGRDSSYNEQFF. The CDR3 bases are TGTGCCAGCAGCTTAGGCCGGGACAGCTCCTACAATGAGCAGTTCTTC.

V and J are TRBV28 and TRBJ1-3; D is perhaps TRBD1 (6 bases). With 5 bases removed from V and 7 bases from J, the gap between germline ends came to 15 bases. The CDR3 is 14 amino acids. Germline CDR1 reads MDHEN; CDR2 reads SYDVKM. In DNA, the CDR3 is TGTGCCAGCAGTACCCACAGAAGGGGGAACACCATATATTTT. Its protein product is CASSTHRRGNTIYF.

The chain couples TRBV9 to TRBJ2-3; 15 bases map to TRBD2. Germline V gives CDR1 SGDLS, CDR2 YYNGEE. V shed 0 bases and J 4 bases; nucleotides not matched to a gene: 3. The CDR3 length is 17 residues. The CDR3 DNA follows: TGTGCCAGCAGCGTAGGGACTAGCGGGAGGGCCTCAGATACGCAGTATTTT. Amino acids: CASSVGTSGRASDTQYF.